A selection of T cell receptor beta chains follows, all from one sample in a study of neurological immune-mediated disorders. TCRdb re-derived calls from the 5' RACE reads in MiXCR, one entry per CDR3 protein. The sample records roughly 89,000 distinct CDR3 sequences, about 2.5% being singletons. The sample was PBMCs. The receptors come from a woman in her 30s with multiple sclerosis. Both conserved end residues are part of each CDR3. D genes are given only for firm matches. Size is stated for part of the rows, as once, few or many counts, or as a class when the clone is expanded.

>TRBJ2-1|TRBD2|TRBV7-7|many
TGTGCTAGCAGCTTCGGGACTAGCGTATACAATGAGCAGTTCTTC
CASSFGTSVYNEQFF
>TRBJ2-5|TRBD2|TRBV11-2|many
TGTGCCAGCAGGGGGACTAGCTCCGAGACCCAGTACTTC
CASRGTSSETQYF
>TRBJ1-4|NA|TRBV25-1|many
TGTGCCAGCAGTGCTGGAGATGAAAAACTGTTTTTT
CASSAGDEKLFF
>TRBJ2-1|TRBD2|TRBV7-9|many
TGTGCCAGCAGCAGAATAGCGGGAGGGAACTCCTACAATGAGCAGTTCTTC
CASSRIAGGNSYNEQFF
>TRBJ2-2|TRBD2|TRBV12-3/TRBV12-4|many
TGTGCCAGCAGTTTGGGACTAGAAACGGTCCGGGAGCTGTTTTTT
CASSLGLETVRELFF
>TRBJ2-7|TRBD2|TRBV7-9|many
TGTGCCAGCAGCATGAGCGGGAGGGCCTACGAGCAGTACTTC
CASSMSGRAYEQYF
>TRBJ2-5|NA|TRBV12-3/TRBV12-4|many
TGTGCCAGCAGTTTAGCCACTAGAGAACCCCAGTACTTC
CASSLATREPQYF
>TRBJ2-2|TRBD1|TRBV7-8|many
TGTGCCAGCAGCAAAGGGACAGGGATAACCACCGGGGAGCTGTTTTTT
CASSKGTGITTGELFF
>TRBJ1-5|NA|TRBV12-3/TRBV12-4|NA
TGTGCCAGCAGTTTTCTGAGTGACCAGCCCCAGCATTTT
CASSFLSDQPQHF
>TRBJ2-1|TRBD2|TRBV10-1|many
TGCGCCAGCAGTGCGAGCAGCGGGAGCTCCTACAATGAGCAGTTCTTC
CASSASSGSSYNEQFF